Shown below are 13 T cell receptor beta chains from a single sample sequenced in a study of cytotoxic CD8 clonotypes in ibrutinib-treated CLL. The data were produced by immunoSEQ multiplex PCR, yet TCRdb's version contains in-frame clones alone and is incomplete. Of 250,000 to 350,000 clones listed, more than 70% are singletons. This sample comprised PBMCs, obtained at disease progression, from a patient treated with ibrutinib. Receptors originate from a human donor with chronic lymphocytic leukemia.

The V and J genes are TRBV7-9 and TRBJ2-7; D is ambiguous. Germline CDR1 SEHNR, CDR2 FQNEAQ (reference sequence). V gave up 1 base and J gave up 4 bases, with 14 bases separating them. CDR3 length: 15 residues. DNA of the CDR3: TGTGCCAGCAGCTTAGGTATCGTGAAGGGTTACGAGCAGTACTTC. Encoded protein: CASSLGIVKGYEQYF. The variable domain in full, completed from reference TRBV7-9 and TRBJ2-7, reads DTGVSQNPRHKITKRGQNVTFRCDPISEHNRLYWYRQTLGQGPEFLTYFQNEAQLEKSRLLSDRFSAERPKGSFSTLEIQRTEQGDSAMYLCASSLGIVKGYEQYFGPGTRLTVT.

The rearrangement uses TRBV7-2 and TRBJ2-6, with 8 bases identical to TRBD2. Germline assignment: CDR1 SGHTA and CDR2 FQGNSA. The CDR3 is 17 residues long. J was trimmed by 5 bases and V by 4 bases; bases with no gene match: 10. The CDR3 loop reads CASSYLAGQLWANVLTF. The CDR3 coding sequence is TGTGCCAGCAGCTACCTAGCGGGCCAACTCTGGGCCAACGTCCTGACTTTC.

Only a few counts were recorded for this clone. This chain uses TRBV6-6 with TRBJ1-2, with a tentative D call TRBD1 (6 bases). V shed 6 bases and J shed 4 bases, with 15 bases lying between them. The CDR3 has 14 amino acids. Per germline, CDR1 MNHNY and CDR2 SVGAGI (reference sequence). CDR3 in amino acids: CASSPRGDRYGYTF. The DNA of the CDR3 is TGTGCCAGCAGCCCTAGGGGGGATCGCTATGGCTACACCTTC.

The rearrangement uses TRBV27 and TRBJ2-3; TRBD1 aligns across 10 bases. Germline-derived CDR1 and CDR2 are MNHEY and SMNVEV (reference sequence). Germline trimming cut 8 bases from V and 2 bases from J; bases unmatched to any gene: 13. CDR3 size: 17 residues. CDR3 nucleotide sequence: TGTGCCAGCCCAGGGTACCGGGACAGGGGTCCCACAGATACGCAGTATTTT. Protein product: CASPGYRDRGPTDTQYF.

In its sample, this clone was seen many times. This sequence joins TRBV5-6 and TRBJ1-1; weak D call: TRBD1 (6 bases). V was shortened by 3 bases and J by 7 bases, with 13 bases between the two germline ends. The CDR3 covers 13 residues. Germline CDR1 and CDR2: SGHDT and YYEEEE. The CDR3 sequence is CASSSGGAFEAFF. The CDR3 DNA reads TGTGCCAGCAGCTCGGGGGGCGCGTTTGAAGCTTTCTTT.

This chain joins TRBV7-6 and TRBJ1-2; TRBD1 aligns across 9 bases. Germline V gene sequence: CDR1 SGHVS, CDR2 FNYEAQ. V lost 5 bases to trimming and J lost 2 bases; unmatched junction nucleotides: 3. The CDR3 contains 14 residues. This CDR3 reads CASSTGTGNYGYTF. CDR3 sequence (DNA): TGTGCCAGCAGCACCGGGACAGGGAACTATGGCTACACCTTC.

The chain joins TRBV4-1 to TRBJ2-1, with 13 positions matching TRBD2. CDR1 and CDR2 (germline): MGHRA, YSYEKL. The CDR3 is made up of 17 amino acids. With 1 base clipped from V and 6 bases from J, the junction kept 6 bases outside the gene matches. DNA for the CDR3: TGCGCCAGCAGCCAAGCTCGAGGACTAGCGGGAGTCAATGAGCAGTTCTTC. As protein: CASSQARGLAGVNEQFF.

The CDR3: CSGHRGRGDTQYF. CDR3 DNA: TGCAGCGGACACAGGGGGCGCGGAGATACGCAGTATTTT. V is TRBV29-1 and J is TRBJ2-3, with 9 bases matching TRBD1. The CDR3 has 13 amino acids. V dropped 7 bases and J dropped 5; count of bases not matched to a gene: 7. Germline V gene lookup returns CDR1 SQVTM and CDR2 ANQGSEA.

The V call is TRBV23-1, the J call TRBJ2-7, with a possible D match to TRBD1 (5 bases). TRBV23-1 is treated as an ORF (open reading frame) with a function not yet certain. The CDR3 runs 16 residues. V was pared by 0 bases and J by 2 bases, with 14 bases between. CDR3 amino acids: CASSQSGAPLTYEQYF. DNA for the CDR3: TGCGCCAGCAGTCAATCTGGGGCTCCACTCACCTACGAGCAGTACTTC.

This chain connects TRBV15 to TRBJ2-7; the D gene is possibly TRBD2 (7 bases). CDR1 and CDR2 from the germline V gene are LNHNV and YYDKDF (reference sequence). Trimming took off 5 bases at V and 1 base at J, with 18 bases between the two ends. This CDR3 has 16 amino acids. CDR3 protein: CATSATGGLLSYEQYF. The CDR3 region has the DNA TGTGCCACCAGCGCAACCGGGGGGCTGCTGTCCTACGAGCAGTACTTC. The entire variable domain, with the rest obtained from reference TRBV15 and TRBJ2-7, is as follows: DAMVIQNPRYQVTQFGKPVTLSCSQTLNHNVMYWYQQKSSQAPKLLFHYYDKDFNNEADTPDNFQSRRPNTSFCFLDIRSPGLGDTAMYLCATSATGGLLSYEQYFGPGTRLTVT.

The chain combines TRBV13 with TRBJ2-7; no clear D. Trimming removed 4 bases at V and 3 bases at J, with 16 bases between. Per germline, CDR1 PRHDT and CDR2 FYEKMQ (reference sequence). The CDR3 extends over 15 amino acids. The CDR3 loop reads CASSSLYSAGYEQYF. The CDR3 coding sequence is TGTGCCAGCAGCTCCCTATATAGTGCCGGCTACGAGCAGTACTTC.

This rearrangement joins TRBV7-8 to TRBJ2-7, with D possibly being TRBD2 (5 bases). CDR1 is SGHVS and CDR2 is FQNEAQ in the germline V gene. V was pared by 8 bases and J by 4 bases, with 15 bases between. The CDR3 has 13 residues. The CDR3 is CASLPEGGYEQYF. As DNA, the CDR3 is TGTGCCAGCCTGCCAGAAGGAGGATACGAGCAGTACTTC.

The chain has TRBV6-5 and TRBJ2-7; D remains ambiguous. This CDR3 is 13 amino acids long. The V end lost 5 bases, the J end lost 3 bases, and 11 bases lay between the germline ends. Germline V lookup: CDR1 MNHEY, CDR2 SVGAGI. The CDR3 region has the DNA TGTGCCAGCAGTCTATTTGGCAGCTACGAGCAGTACTTC. Protein: CASSLFGSYEQYF.